The entry below describes one T cell receptor (beta chain). This sample was taken from a study of OX40 agonist ivuxolimab in advanced cancers. Across the study: A partial response was reached by three patients: one with hepatocellular carcinoma and two with cutaneous melanoma.

The V gene's germline CDR1 is MDHEN and CDR2 SYDVKM. This CDR3 has 16 residues. The V end was cut by 2 bases, the J end by 0 bases, with 14 bases between. Profiling relied on immunoSEQ multiplex PCR, and the TCRdb table lists in-frame clones only, not all of them. The profile shows roughly 97,000 clones, roughly 89% of them singletons. The chain links TRBV28 to TRBJ2-7; possible D gene TRBD1, 6 bases. Sequencing used CD4+ or CD8+ T cells sorted from blood, obtained in a trial of the OX40 agonist ivuxolimab. The TCR comes from an adult with an advanced solid tumor such as melanoma, head and neck, liver or kidney cancer. CDR3 nucleotides: TGTGCCAGCAGTTTAAGCAGGGGCATGGGCTCCTACGAGCAGTACTTC. It yields the protein CASSLSRGMGSYEQYF.